These 26 T cell receptor beta chains share one sample of origin, sequenced in a study of a mutant IDH1 vaccine in newly diagnosed glioma. The table came from immunoSEQ multiplex PCR; TCRdb's copy has only in-frame clones and leaves some out. The sample includes about 68,000 clones, less than 85% of them seen just once. Time point here: baseline, week 1 (first vaccination visit). Treatment given: pre-vaccination baseline after standard-of-care therapy. The input for sequencing was PBMCs, taken from a glioma patient treated with radiotherapy, temozolomide or both. These TCRs come from a man in his fifties or sixties with glioma.

The chain uses TRBV7-2 and TRBJ1-3, with D perhaps TRBD1 (5 bases). This CDR3 has 14 residues. Germline CDR1 and CDR2: SGHTA and FQGNSA. Trimming removed 6 bases at V and 3 bases at J, with 12 bases between. CDR3 in amino acids: CASSFPGNGNTIYF. DNA of the CDR3: TGTGCCAGCAGTTTCCCAGGGAATGGAAACACCATATATTTT.

This clone appeared once. V gene TRBV11-2 combines with J gene TRBJ1-3; TRBD1 might be the D (6 bases). CDR3 length: 17 amino acids. V lost 1 base to trimming and J lost 0 bases, with 13 bases between them. CDR1 is SGHAT, CDR2 FQNNGV, per germline. The CDR3 protein is CASSLVGADHSGNTIYF. The CDR3 nucleotides read TGTGCCAGCAGCTTAGTGGGGGCAGACCACTCTGGAAACACCATATATTTT.

The chain carries TRBV7-9 and TRBJ1-5; possibly TRBD1 for D (5 bases). Per the germline V gene, CDR1 is SEHNR and CDR2 is FQNEAQ (reference sequence). The V gene lost 5 bases and the J gene lost 6 bases, with 20 bases spanning the gap. This CDR3 region has 16 residues. The CDR3 protein is CASSLRDAHGGQPQHF. For the CDR3, the DNA is TGTGCCAGCAGCCTACGGGACGCCCATGGTGGTCAGCCCCAGCATTTT.

V usage is TRBV30 and J usage is TRBJ2-5; a weak D match, TRBD1 (5 bases). V lost 0 bases to trimming and J lost 5 bases, with 13 bases between them. The CDR3 contains 14 residues. Germline V gene sequence: CDR1 GTSNPN, CDR2 SVGIG (reference sequence). CDR3 residues: CAWSVGVVRETQYF. The CDR3 DNA is TGTGCCTGGAGTGTAGGGGTGGTGCGCGAGACCCAGTACTTC. The variable domain in full, with the rest retrieved from reference TRBV30 and TRBJ2-5, is SQTIHQWPATLVQPVGSPLSLECTVEGTSNPNLYWYRQAAGRGLQLLFYSVGIGQISSEVPQNLSASRPQDRQFILSSKKLLLSDSGFYLCAWSVGVVRETQYFGPGTRLLVL.

The chain links TRBV29-1 to TRBJ1-2; D is possibly TRBD1 (6 bases). The CDR3 contains 14 residues. Trimming left V 7 bases short and J 4 bases short, with 19 bases between. Looked up from germline, CDR1 is SQVTM and CDR2 is ANQGSEA. This CDR3 reads CSASISGQVYGYTF. The CDR3 DNA reads TGCAGCGCTAGCATATCGGGACAAGTCTATGGCTACACCTTC.

This sequence joins TRBV6-1 and TRBJ1-3, with D tentatively TRBD1 (5 bases). This CDR3 is built from 14 residues. Germline loops: CDR1 MNHNS, CDR2 SASEGT. The V gene lost 3 bases and the J gene lost 3 bases, with 9 bases spanning the gap. DNA of the CDR3: TGTGCCAGCAGTGACAGGGTCGGTGGAAACACCATATATTTT. Translated, it gives CASSDRVGGNTIYF.

V and J are TRBV5-6 and TRBJ2-5, with D perhaps given as TRBD1 or TRBD2 (5 bases each). This CDR3 region has 14 residues. V dropped 5 bases and J dropped 1 base, with 12 bases sitting between them. The germline V gene encodes CDR1 SGHDT and CDR2 YYEEEE. CDR3 residues: CASSPAGGQETQYF. CDR3 bases: TGTGCCAGCAGTCCCGCTGGGGGCCAAGAGACCCAGTACTTC.

This chain's CDR3 is CASSLEQLTRGYTF. DNA of the CDR3: TGTGCCAGCAGCTTGGAGCAGCTGACTAGGGGCTACACCTTC. The V gene is TRBV5-6, the J gene TRBJ1-2; D is uncertain. Germline CDR1 reads SGHDT; CDR2 reads YYEEEE. Trimming shortened V by 0 bases and J by 8 bases, and 14 bases separated the two germline ends. This CDR3 is built from 14 residues.

The rearrangement links TRBV15 to TRBJ2-7; tentatively, D is TRBD2 (6 bases). The germline CDR1 and CDR2 sequences are LNHNV and YYDKDF (reference sequence). The V end was cut by 1 base, the J end by 0 bases, with 10 bases between. The CDR3 contains 15 residues. CDR3 nucleotide sequence: TGTGCCACCAGCAGAGGGGGACTTAGCTCCTACGAGCAGTACTTC. Its translation: CATSRGGLSSYEQYF.

The gene calls are TRBV30 and TRBJ2-5, with D possibly being TRBD1 (6 bases). Trimming shortened V by 5 bases and J by 2 bases, and 15 bases separated the two germline ends. Germline V gives CDR1 GTSNPN, CDR2 SVGIG (reference sequence). The CDR3 runs to 14 residues. The chain's CDR3 is CAWGRQAKQETQYF. As DNA, the CDR3 is TGTGCCTGGGGTAGACAGGCGAAACAAGAGACCCAGTACTTC.

The chain couples TRBV6-5 to TRBJ1-6; D might be TRBD1 (6 bases). Trimming stripped 0 bases from V and 10 bases from J, with 13 bases between. CDR1 and CDR2 (germline): MNHEY, SVGAGI. The CDR3 runs to 15 residues. For the CDR3, the DNA is TGTGCCAGCAGTTACTCGACCCGGGACACATCACCCCTCCACTTT. Its protein product is CASSYSTRDTSPLHF.

This clone has more than one count but fewer than ten. This chain uses TRBV29-1 with TRBJ1-1; no clear D gene. This CDR3 comprises 14 residues. V was clipped by 7 bases and J by 0 bases, with 15 bases between them. Germline V gives CDR1 SQVTM, CDR2 ANQGSEA. The CDR3 coding sequence is TGCAGCGCTACCGGGCCCTCCATGAACACTGAAGCTTTCTTT. Protein product: CSATGPSMNTEAFF.

This clone was observed a single time. The chain combines TRBV19 with TRBJ2-6; maybe TRBD1 (6 bases). With 7 bases removed from V and 2 bases from J, the gap between germline ends came to 12 bases. The CDR3 has 15 residues. Germline V lookup: CDR1 LNHDA, CDR2 SQIVND (reference sequence). CDR3 region: CASTSYRAGANVLTF. The CDR3, as DNA: TGTGCCAGTACCTCTTACAGGGCTGGGGCCAACGTCCTGACTTTC.

The chain combines TRBV7-8 with TRBJ1-5; no clear D. Germline values: CDR1 SGHVS, CDR2 FQNEAQ. CDR3 length: 13 amino acids. V was shortened by 1 base and J by 4 bases, with 5 bases between the two germline ends. The CDR3 sequence: CASSLGVNQPQHF. For the CDR3, the DNA is TGTGCCAGCAGCTTAGGGGTTAATCAGCCCCAGCATTTT.

The J gene is TRBJ2-6, the V gene TRBV4-1, with 11 bases lining up with TRBD1. Per germline, CDR1 MGHRA and CDR2 YSYEKL. V lost 4 bases and J lost 2; bases outside the gene matches: 4. This CDR3 spans 17 amino acids. Here the CDR3 reads CASSRTGGGTGANVLTF. In DNA, the CDR3 is TGCGCCAGCAGCCGGACAGGGGGCGGTACTGGGGCCAACGTCCTGACTTTC.

This clone is classed as medium-sized. J is TRBJ2-1 and V is TRBV7-8, with a weak D call TRBD1 (5 bases). CDR1 SGHVS and CDR2 FQNEAQ come from the germline V gene. V was shortened by 7 bases and J by 1 base, with 14 bases between the two germline ends. The CDR3 runs 15 residues. CDR3 sequence (DNA): TGTGCCAGCATTCAGGCAGGGCGGTCCTACAATGAGCAGTTCTTC. It is translated as CASIQAGRSYNEQFF.

The chain is built from TRBV6-5 and TRBJ2-5; TRBD2 matches at 8 bases. CDR1 is MNHEY and CDR2 is SVGAGI in the germline V gene. This CDR3 region has 16 residues. J was trimmed by 1 base and V by 4 bases; bases with no gene match: 8. CDR3 in amino acids: CASSFWGGGTQETQYF. In DNA form, the CDR3 reads TGTGCCAGCAGTTTTTGGGGCGGGGGGACCCAAGAGACCCAGTACTTC.

This clone was detected only a few times. The chain employs TRBV4-1 and TRBJ2-7; 10 bases match TRBD1. V lost 2 bases, J lost 3 bases, and 4 bases stayed unmatched. CDR1 and CDR2 (germline): MGHRA, YSYEKL. There are 15 residues in the CDR3. In DNA form, the CDR3 reads TGCGCCAGCAGCCAAAGGGACAGGGGAGACTACGAGCAGTACTTC. This encodes CASSQRDRGDYEQYF.

The chain has TRBV30 and TRBJ1-4; 10 bases are a match to TRBD1. Germline loops: CDR1 GTSNPN, CDR2 SVGIG (reference sequence). The CDR3 has 14 amino acids. V shed 5 bases, J shed 7 bases, and the junction held 7 bases outside the gene matches. CDR3 residues: CAWGTGARGEKLFF. In DNA, the CDR3 is TGTGCCTGGGGGACAGGGGCTAGAGGTGAAAAACTGTTTTTT. Full variable domain (outside the CDR3, taken from reference TRBV30 and TRBJ1-4): SQTIHQWPATLVQPVGSPLSLECTVEGTSNPNLYWYRQAAGRGLQLLFYSVGIGQISSEVPQNLSASRPQDRQFILSSKKLLLSDSGFYLCAWGTGARGEKLFFGSGTQLSVL.

As for this clone: This same CDR3 is encoded by further DNA sequences in the sample. J is TRBJ2-3 and V is TRBV4-1; 8 bases are a match to TRBD2. Germline values: CDR1 MGHRA, CDR2 YSYEKL. The V segment lost 1 base and the J segment 1 base; nucleotides outside the gene matches: 1. The CDR3 sequence is 15 residues long. The CDR3 DNA reads as TGCGCCAGCAGCCAAGTACTAGCGGGCACAGATACGCAGTATTTT. Its translation: CASSQVLAGTDTQYF.

This clone was seen a single time. The chain has TRBV30 and TRBJ2-2; possibly TRBD1 or TRBD2 for D (5 bases each). There are 14 residues in the CDR3. V lost 0 bases, J lost 4 bases, and 9 bases lay in between. CDR1 and CDR2 (germline): GTSNPN, SVGIG (reference sequence). Here the CDR3 reads CAWSVSGTTGELFF. The CDR3 DNA reads as TGTGCCTGGAGTGTATCAGGGACCACCGGGGAGCTGTTTTTT.

This chain uses TRBV6-5 with TRBJ2-7; no reliable D call. There are 13 residues in the CDR3. Germline loops: CDR1 MNHEY, CDR2 SVGAGI. The V and J ends lost 6 bases and 2 bases respectively, with 11 bases between them. CDR3 sequence: CASSTSTAYEQYF. The CDR3 DNA reads TGTGCCAGCAGCACCTCGACCGCCTACGAGCAGTACTTC.

This clone appeared a single time. V is TRBV30 and J is TRBJ1-1; D unclear. Looked up from germline, CDR1 is GTSNPN and CDR2 is SVGIG (reference sequence). The CDR3 totals 14 residues. The V end lost 0 bases, the J end lost 6 bases, and 14 bases lay between the germline ends. DNA for the CDR3: TGTGCCTGGAGTGTGGGCAGACCGGGCTCTGAAGCTTTCTTT. This encodes CAWSVGRPGSEAFF. The variable domain in full, completed from reference TRBV30 and TRBJ1-1, reads SQTIHQWPATLVQPVGSPLSLECTVEGTSNPNLYWYRQAAGRGLQLLFYSVGIGQISSEVPQNLSASRPQDRQFILSSKKLLLSDSGFYLCAWSVGRPGSEAFFGQGTRLTVV.

This clone has a handful of counts. This rearrangement joins TRBV6-5 to TRBJ2-7; D unclear. Germline values: CDR1 MNHEY, CDR2 SVGAGI. There are 14 residues in the CDR3. The germline V and J ends were trimmed by 5 bases and 3 bases, with 14 bases remaining between them. CDR3 loop: CASSRTDQGYEQYF. The CDR3 DNA follows: TGTGCCAGCAGTCGCACTGACCAAGGCTACGAGCAGTACTTC.

V gene TRBV7-9 combines with J gene TRBJ2-7; tentatively, D is TRBD1 (7 bases). The CDR3 runs to 13 residues. The germline V gene has CDR1 SEHNR and CDR2 FQNEAQ (reference sequence). V was clipped by 2 bases and J by 7 bases, with 12 bases between them. Here the CDR3 reads CASSLTGAGEQYF. Written as DNA, the CDR3 is TGTGCCAGCAGCTTAACAGGGGCGGGGGAGCAGTACTTC.

CDR3 coding DNA: TGTGCCAGCAGTTTATCCACCCCAGGGGGCTCTGGAAACACCATATATTTT. This sequence encodes CASSLSTPGGSGNTIYF. The chain couples TRBV27 to TRBJ1-3; TRBD1 matches at 7 bases. The germline gives CDR1 MNHEY, CDR2 SMNVEV (reference sequence). V lost 0 bases, J lost 0 bases, and 5 bases stayed unmatched. The CDR3 covers 17 residues.